Listed below are T cell receptor beta chains from one sample, sequenced in a study of shared clonotypes between healthy human individuals. Profiled with immunoSEQ multiplex PCR; TCRdb holds only in-frame clones, not every one. Of roughly 760,000 clones detected, less than 85% appear once; the ten largest clones hold under 2%. Sequencing was carried out using memory CD4+ T cells sorted from blood. Every receptor here comes from a woman aged 30 to 39 in good health. Each CDR3 is given with its conserved first and last residue. D genes are given only for firm matches. Not every row has a clone size; where given, it reads once, few, many or a size class.

>TRBJ1-2|-|-|TRBV28
TGTGCCAGCAGCCCTCAATATGGCTACACCTTC
CASSPQYGYTF
>TRBJ1-1|-|once|TRBV5-1
TGCGCCAGCAGCTTGGTAGGAGGTAAGAACACTGAAGCTTTCTTT
CASSLVGGKNTEAFF
>TRBJ1-4|TRBD1|-|TRBV7-7
TGTGCCAGCAGCCCCGGACAGGGGGAGGAAAAACTGTTTTTT
CASSPGQGEEKLFF
>TRBJ2-1|TRBD2|once|TRBV25-1
TGTGCCAGCAGTGGGAAGCGGGGGACCTACAATGAGCAGTTCTTC
CASSGKRGTYNEQFF
>TRBJ2-1|-|once|TRBV5-1
TGCGCCAGCAGCGGGCAAACAGGGCTTACCTACAATGAGCAGTTCTTC
CASSGQTGLTYNEQFF
>TRBJ2-7|-|many|TRBV15
TGTGCCACCAGCAGATTAACAGGGACGAAGGCCTACGAGCAGTACTTC
CATSRLTGTKAYEQYF
>TRBJ2-3|TRBD1|-|TRBV7-9
TGTGCCAGCAGCTTGGTACGGCAGGGGGCCACAGATACGCAGTATTTT
CASSLVRQGATDTQYF
>TRBJ1-3|TRBD1|once|TRBV6-6
TGTGCCAGCAGTTACAGAGGGACAGGACCTGGAAACACCATATATTTT
CASSYRGTGPGNTIYF
>TRBJ2-7|TRBD1|once|TRBV15
TGTGCCACCAGGAGACAGGGAGTGGGCGAGCAGTACTTC
CATRRQGVGEQYF
>TRBJ2-3|-|few|TRBV10-1
TGCGCCAGCAGTGTCTATAGCACAGATACGCAGTATTTT
CASSVYSTDTQYF
>TRBJ2-3|-|once|TRBV6-5
TGTGCCAGCAGTTACTCGGCTCTATCGCGTGCACAGTATTTT
CASSYSALSRAQYF
>TRBJ1-2|-|-|TRBV19
TGTGCCAGTAGTATAGTTTGGGGCAGCAGATACTATGGCTACACCTTC
CASSIVWGSRYYGYTF
>TRBJ2-6|-|-|TRBV28
TGTGCCAGCAGCCCGGGACCCTCACACTCTGGGGCCAACGTCCTGACTTTC
CASSPGPSHSGANVLTF
>TRBJ2-1|TRBD2|-|TRBV19
TGTGCCAGTAGTCCATGGACTAGCGGGAGGGAATACAATGAGCAGTTCTTC
CASSPWTSGREYNEQFF
>TRBJ2-7|-|-|TRBV19
TGTGCCAGTAGTATGAAGGCTAGCGTCTACGAGCAGTACTTC
CASSMKASVYEQYF
>TRBJ1-1|-|-|TRBV30
TGTGCCTGGAGGAGGCAGCAGAACACTGAAGCTTTCTTT
CAWRRQQNTEAFF
>TRBJ2-7|-|-|TRBV27
TGTGCCAGCATGGGTGGGAACTCCTACGAGCAGTACTTC
CASMGGNSYEQYF
>TRBJ2-3|-|-|TRBV9
TGTGCCAGCAGCGTAGGGGGGCGGGTTAGCACAGATACGCAGTATTTT
CASSVGGRVSTDTQYF
>TRBJ1-1|-|few|TRBV5-1
TGCGCCAGCAGGCCAGGAGTTCTGAACACTGAAGCTTTCTTT
CASRPGVLNTEAFF
>TRBJ2-5|-|-|TRBV27
TGTGCCAGCAGTTTATCCTACCAAGAGACCCAGTACTTC
CASSLSYQETQYF
>TRBJ1-4|-|-|TRBV28
TGTGCCAGCAGCCCATCACAGGGCGTCAGGTCTAATGAAAAACTGTTTTTT
CASSPSQGVRSNEKLFF
>TRBJ2-7|-|once|TRBV11-2
TGTGCCAGCAGCTTCCGTAGCTACGAGCAGTACTTC
CASSFRSYEQYF
>TRBJ2-7|-|-|TRBV6-6
TGTGCCAGCAGTTACTCCGGGGAAGTCGGCCACGAGCAGTACTTC
CASSYSGEVGHEQYF
>TRBJ1-1|-|few|TRBV10-2
TGCGCCAGCAGTGTGGAGAGAAAAGCTTTCTTT
CASSVERKAFF
>TRBJ1-1|-|few|TRBV7-2
TGTGCCAGCAGCTTAGTTGGGGAAGCTTTCTTT
CASSLVGEAFF
>TRBJ2-7|-|-|TRBV25-1
TGTGCCAGCAGTGTAGCGGACACCTCCTACGAGCAGTACTTC
CASSVADTSYEQYF
>TRBJ2-7|-|once|TRBV21-1
TGTGCCAGCAGCAAAAGACAGACGGGGGAGCAGTACTTC
CASSKRQTGEQYF
>TRBJ1-2|-|-|TRBV19
TGTGCCAGTAGTAAGGCTTTAAAGGGCTATGGCTACACCTTC
CASSKALKGYGYTF
>TRBJ1-2|TRBD1|once|TRBV5-8
TGTGCCAGCAGTTCTACAGGGGGCGCCTGGGGCGGCTACACCTTC
CASSSTGGAWGGYTF
>TRBJ2-1|TRBD1|-|TRBV2
TGTGCCAGCGGCAACAGGGGTTCTGACGAGCAGTTCTTC
CASGNRGSDEQFF